Listed below are T cell receptor beta chains from one sample, sequenced in a study of siplizumab effects on memory and regulatory T cells. Only in-frame clones appear in the TCRdb table, and some are missing; sequencing was by immunoSEQ multiplex PCR. The table lists around 7,400 clones, around 70% of them singletons. Specimen: effector memory CD8+ T cells sorted from blood. The receptors were gathered from a human donor in good health. The CDR3 runs from the conserved cysteine through the conserved F or W. D genes are given only for firm matches. Not all rows give a size; the values are once, few, many and, for expanded clones, a class.

abundance,v_gene,j_gene,d_gene,CDR3nt,CDR3aa
-,TRBV6-1,TRBJ1-5,-,TGTGCCAGCAGTGAACGGCCAGGGGATAGCAATCAGCCCCAGCATTTT,CASSERPGDSNQPQHF
-,TRBV5-6,TRBJ2-1,-,TGTGCCAGCAGAAATGACAGGTCCTCCTACAATGAGCAGTTCTTC,CASRNDRSSYNEQFF
-,TRBV19,TRBJ2-3,TRBD2,TGTGCCAGTAGTCGGGGGGTGACAGATACGCAGTATTTT,CASSRGVTDTQYF
-,TRBV6-4,TRBJ2-2,-,TGTGCCAGCAGTGACTCACGCGAGAACACCGGGGAGCTGTTTTTT,CASSDSRENTGELFF
-,TRBV7-3,TRBJ2-3,-,TGTGCCAGCAGCTTACTCTCGGGGTCAGATACGCAGTATTTT,CASSLLSGSDTQYF
-,TRBV6-5,TRBJ1-1,-,TGTGCCAGCAGTCCCCCCGAGGGGCAGGCTTTCTTT,CASSPPEGQAFF
-,TRBV6-4,TRBJ2-3,-,TGTGCCAGCAGTGAAGCCAGCACAGATACGCAGTATTTT,CASSEASTDTQYF
-,TRBV4-2,TRBJ2-6,-,TGTGCCAGCAGCCAAGAGGGGGACACTGGGGCCAACGTCCTGACTTTC,CASSQEGDTGANVLTF
-,TRBV6-1,TRBJ2-2,TRBD2,TGTGCCGGCAGTGAAGAACTAGCGGGAGGGAAGGGGGAGCTGTTTTTT,CAGSEELAGGKGELFF
-,TRBV10-2,TRBJ2-1,TRBD2,TGCGCCAGCAGTAGCGGGAGTGGAAATGAGCAGTTCTTC,CASSSGSGNEQFF
-,TRBV6-4,TRBJ2-1,-,TGTGCCAGCAGTGACAGAGCTGCCTCCGGCAATGAGCAGTTCTTC,CASSDRAASGNEQFF
-,TRBV7-8,TRBJ2-7,TRBD2,TGTGCCAGCAGCTTAACCGCCAGCGGGATCTACGAGCAGTACTTC,CASSLTASGIYEQYF
medium-sized,TRBV9,TRBJ2-7,TRBD2,TGTGCCAGCAGCGTAGAGCGGGAGGGCCTCGACGAGCAGTACTTC,CASSVEREGLDEQYF
-,TRBV9,TRBJ1-2,TRBD1,TGTGCCAGCAGCGTAGTGGGCCCGGGACAGGGGGCAGATGGCTACACCTTC,CASSVVGPGQGADGYTF
-,TRBV14,TRBJ2-5,-,TGTGCCAGCAGCCAAGATAGGAGGCCGATCCAAGAGACCCAGTACTTC,CASSQDRRPIQETQYF
-,TRBV2,TRBJ1-4,-,TGTGCCAGCAGTGAAGACGGCTTTAATGAAAAACTGTTTTTT,CASSEDGFNEKLFF
-,TRBV4-1,TRBJ1-1,TRBD1,TGCGCCAGCAGCCACCAAGTACAGGGGATGATGAACACTGAAGCTTTCTTT,CASSHQVQGMMNTEAFF
-,TRBV7-9,TRBJ2-7,-,TGTGCCAGCAGCCTCGGACCATTCTACGAGCAGTACTTC,CASSLGPFYEQYF
-,TRBV7-9,TRBJ2-1,TRBD1,TGTGCCAGCAGCTTAGGCGCTACCGACAGGGGGCCCCAGTTCTTC,CASSLGATDRGPQFF
few,TRBV7-8,TRBJ1-2,-,TGTGCCAGCAGCCCGCGTGGTTCCTATGGCTACACCTTC,CASSPRGSYGYTF
-,TRBV6-9,TRBJ1-1,-,TGTGCCAGCAGTTCAGGGTCTGAAGCTTTCTTT,CASSSGSEAFF
few,TRBV27,TRBJ1-2,-,TGTGCCAGCATGAAACTCGGAGAGAGTAACTATGGCTACACCTTC,CASMKLGESNYGYTF
-,TRBV29-1,TRBJ2-3,TRBD2,TGCAGCGGTAGCGGGAGGGCCCGCACAGATACGCAGTATTTT,CSGSGRARTDTQYF
-,TRBV2,TRBJ2-1,TRBD2,TGTGCCAGCAGACAACCGACTAGCGGGTACAATGAGCAGTTCTTC,CASRQPTSGYNEQFF
-,TRBV18,TRBJ2-2,TRBD1,TGTGCCAGCTCCCTGCCGGGACAGGGGTACACCGGGGAGCTGTTTTTT,CASSLPGQGYTGELFF
few,TRBV7-8,TRBJ2-2,TRBD2,TGTGCCAGCAGCTCAACTAGCGGGAGCCGGGAGCTGTTTTTT,CASSSTSGSRELFF
few,TRBV9,TRBJ2-2,-,TGTGCCAGCAGCGTAGAAGGGGGGCTACAAGGCGGGGAGCTGTTTTTT,CASSVEGGLQGGELFF
few,TRBV5-1,TRBJ2-1,TRBD2,TGCGCCAGCAGTCCCGGACTAGCGCATGAGCAGTTCTTC,CASSPGLAHEQFF
-,TRBV9,TRBJ2-1,-,TGTGCCAGCAGCGTTCAGGGGAACACCTACAATGAGCAGTTCTTC,CASSVQGNTYNEQFF
-,TRBV25-1,TRBJ2-2,-,TGTGCCAGCAATGGACTATTCACCGGGGAGCTGTTTTTT,CASNGLFTGELFF
few,TRBV6-6,TRBJ2-3,-,TGTGCCAGCAGTTACTCGGACACAGATACGCAGTATTTT,CASSYSDTDTQYF
-,TRBV28,TRBJ2-7,-,TGTGCCAGCAGTGTTTCTGAGGCGAGCTCCTACGAGCAGTACTTC,CASSVSEASSYEQYF
-,TRBV28,TRBJ2-7,-,TGTGCCAGCAGTTTTACGGTCCACTCCTACGAGCAGTACTTC,CASSFTVHSYEQYF
-,TRBV13,TRBJ1-6,-,TGTGCCAGCAGCTTAGAAGGGAATTCACCCCTCCACTTT,CASSLEGNSPLHF
-,TRBV13,TRBJ1-1,-,TGTGCCAGCAGCCGCTTGGAGCACACTGAAGCTTTCTTT,CASSRLEHTEAFF
-,TRBV2,TRBJ2-7,TRBD2,TGTGCCGGCCTCGACTTTTTAGCGGGAGCCCTCTCCTACGAGCAGTACTTC,CAGLDFLAGALSYEQYF
-,TRBV6-4,TRBJ2-1,TRBD2,TGTGCCAGCAGTGTGCTAGCGGGAGATGAGCAGTTCTTC,CASSVLAGDEQFF
-,TRBV7-2,TRBJ2-1,TRBD2,TGTGCCAGCAGTCCTGTTGGATCTAGCGGTTATGAGCAGTTCTTC,CASSPVGSSGYEQFF
-,TRBV11-3,TRBJ2-7,-,TGTGCCAGCAGCTTAGATGGTGTCAGGGTTGGCGAGCAGTACTTC,CASSLDGVRVGEQYF
-,TRBV5-6,TRBJ2-7,-,TGTGCCAGCAGCTACCGCGGCTACGAGCAGTACTTC,CASSYRGYEQYF
-,TRBV25-1,TRBJ1-1,-,TGTGCCAGCAGTGAAGGGAGGGGACTGAACACTGAAGCTTTCTTT,CASSEGRGLNTEAFF
-,TRBV7-9,TRBJ2-1,-,TGTGCCAGCAGCCCGAAGCCAGGGAAGCAGTTCTTC,CASSPKPGKQFF
-,TRBV28,TRBJ2-3,TRBD2,TGTGCCAGCAGGTGGACTAGCGGGAGGACAGATACGCAGTATTTT,CASRWTSGRTDTQYF
-,TRBV7-9,TRBJ2-1,TRBD1,TGTGCCAGCACCGATGGACAGGGTAATGAGCAGTTCTTC,CASTDGQGNEQFF
-,TRBV19,TRBJ1-2,-,TGTGCCAGTAGTCACGGGACGGACTATGGCTACACCTTC,CASSHGTDYGYTF
few,TRBV27,TRBJ1-1,-,TGTGCCAGCAGGAGTGGAGGACCCACTGAAGCTTTCTTT,CASRSGGPTEAFF
-,TRBV7-8,TRBJ2-7,TRBD2,TGTGCCAGCAGCTTAGCCGTGGCTCCGGGACTAGGGTACGAGCAGTACTTC,CASSLAVAPGLGYEQYF
-,TRBV29-1,TRBJ2-1,TRBD2,TGCAGCGTTGAAGGCCTAGCGGGAGTCAATGAGCAGTTCTTC,CSVEGLAGVNEQFF
-,TRBV4-2,TRBJ2-2,TRBD1,TGTGCCAGCAGCGCGTACGGGACAGGGAGTACCGGGGAGCTGTTTTTT,CASSAYGTGSTGELFF
-,TRBV7-3,TRBJ1-2,TRBD1,TGTGCCAGCAGCTTAAGCCCCCAGTGGGGACAGCTCTATGGCTACACCTTC,CASSLSPQWGQLYGYTF
-,TRBV11-3,TRBJ2-7,-,TGTGCCAGCAGCTTAGCCCCAGGCGCGGAGCAGTACTTC,CASSLAPGAEQYF
-,TRBV7-2,TRBJ2-2,TRBD2,TGTGCCAGCAGCTTCACAGCGGGACGCACCGGGGAGCTGTTTTTT,CASSFTAGRTGELFF
-,TRBV4-3,TRBJ1-1,-,TGCGCCAGCAGCCAAGATCTAGGGAGTTACACTGAAGCTTTCTTT,CASSQDLGSYTEAFF
-,TRBV7-2,TRBJ2-3,TRBD2,TGTGCCAGCAGCTATGGACTAGGTTCAGATACGCAGTATTTT,CASSYGLGSDTQYF
-,TRBV2,TRBJ2-1,-,TGTGCCGCCGGGACACCTGCCTACAATGAGCAGTTCTTC,CAAGTPAYNEQFF
-,TRBV25-1,TRBJ2-2,TRBD2,TGTGCCAGCGGAAATCCTAGCGGGACGGGCACCGGGGAGCTGTTTTTT,CASGNPSGTGTGELFF
-,TRBV7-9,TRBJ2-2,-,TGTGCCAGCAGCTCTAAAGGGACCGCTGGGACCGGGGAGCTGTTTTTT,CASSSKGTAGTGELFF
few,TRBV28,TRBJ2-3,TRBD2,TGTGCCAGCAGTTCAAGACTAGCGGGAGGGACAGATACGCAGTATTTT,CASSSRLAGGTDTQYF
-,TRBV4-2,TRBJ2-1,TRBD2,TGTGCCAGCAGCCAAGGACTAGCGGGAGGTCGCGATGAGCAGTTCTTC,CASSQGLAGGRDEQFF
-,TRBV7-3,TRBJ1-2,-,TGTGCCAGCAGCTTAACGGGGCAGGGGCCTCATGGCTACACCTTC,CASSLTGQGPHGYTF